This T cell receptor beta chain was profiled in a study of T-cell memory formation after mild COVID-19. Looking at the study overall: TCR clusters were largely donor specific. Study observations and caveats: That cross-reactive memory joined was suggested by some responding clones appearing in pre-infection memory. CD8+ contracting clones occupied EMRA, while CD4+ ones occupied mainly CM and EM.

V lost 2 bases and J 7 bases, leaving 6 bases between the germline ends. The CDR3 loop spans 11 amino acids. TCRdb processed the 5' RACE reads anew with MiXCR; each CDR3 protein has one entry. Among 140,000 to 150,000 distinct CDR3 sequences listed, 15% to 20% were seen once. Note on this clonotype: The target antigen is unknown.

The V gene is TRBV12-3 or TRBV12-4, the J gene TRBJ2-7; the D is unclear. The specimen sequenced was PBMCs or a T cell subset sorted from them (not recorded which). The receptor's source is an adult woman who had mild COVID-19 (a few samples of this study predate the infection). Cell type and time point are not known. CDR3 loop: CASSLFQEQYF. CDR3 DNA: TGTGCCAGCAGTTTATTTCAAGAGCAGTACTTC.